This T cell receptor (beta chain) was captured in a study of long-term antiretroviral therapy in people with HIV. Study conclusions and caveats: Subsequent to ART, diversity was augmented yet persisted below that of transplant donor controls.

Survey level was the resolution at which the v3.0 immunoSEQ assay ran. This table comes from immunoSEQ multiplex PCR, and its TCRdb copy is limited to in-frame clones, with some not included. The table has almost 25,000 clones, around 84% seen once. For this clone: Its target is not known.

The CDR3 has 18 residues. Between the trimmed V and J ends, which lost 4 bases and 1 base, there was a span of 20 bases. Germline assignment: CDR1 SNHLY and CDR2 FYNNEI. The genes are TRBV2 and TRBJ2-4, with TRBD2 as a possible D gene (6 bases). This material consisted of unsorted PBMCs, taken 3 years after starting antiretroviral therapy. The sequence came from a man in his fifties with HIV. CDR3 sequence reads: CASSAGVWSGLAKNIQYF. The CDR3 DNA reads TGTGCCAGCAGTGCGGGGGTGTGGAGTGGTCTTGCCAAAAACATTCAGTACTTC.